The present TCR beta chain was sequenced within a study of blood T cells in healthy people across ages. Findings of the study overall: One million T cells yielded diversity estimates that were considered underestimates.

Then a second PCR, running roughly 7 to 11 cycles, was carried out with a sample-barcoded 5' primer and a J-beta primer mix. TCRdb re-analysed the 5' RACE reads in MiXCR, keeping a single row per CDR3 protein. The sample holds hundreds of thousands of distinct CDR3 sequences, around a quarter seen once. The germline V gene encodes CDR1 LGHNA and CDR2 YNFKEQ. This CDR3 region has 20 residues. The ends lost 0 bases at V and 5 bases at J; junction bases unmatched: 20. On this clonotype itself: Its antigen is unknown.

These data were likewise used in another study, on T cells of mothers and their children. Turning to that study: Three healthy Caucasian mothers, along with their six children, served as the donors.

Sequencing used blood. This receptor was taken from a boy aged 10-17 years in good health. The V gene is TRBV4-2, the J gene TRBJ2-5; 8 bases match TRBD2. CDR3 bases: TGTGCCAGCAGCCAAGATCGGGCGGGGCGGCGAGGACTAGCTGGGGAGACCCAGTACTTC. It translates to CASSQDRAGRRGLAGETQYF.